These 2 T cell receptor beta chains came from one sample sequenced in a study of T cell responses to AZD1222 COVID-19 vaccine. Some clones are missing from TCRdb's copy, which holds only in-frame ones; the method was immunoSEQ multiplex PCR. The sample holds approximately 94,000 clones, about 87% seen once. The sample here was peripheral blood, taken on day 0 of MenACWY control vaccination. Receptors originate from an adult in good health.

The CDR3 DNA reads as TGTGCCAGCAGCCCCCTCACCCAGGGAAGACCTGAAGCTTTCTTT. Protein product: CASSPLTQGRPEAFF. The chain has TRBV14 and TRBJ1-1; a weak D match, TRBD1 (5 bases). Trimming stripped 4 bases from V and 6 bases from J, with 18 bases between. Per germline, CDR1 SGHDN and CDR2 FVKESK. This CDR3 comprises 15 residues.

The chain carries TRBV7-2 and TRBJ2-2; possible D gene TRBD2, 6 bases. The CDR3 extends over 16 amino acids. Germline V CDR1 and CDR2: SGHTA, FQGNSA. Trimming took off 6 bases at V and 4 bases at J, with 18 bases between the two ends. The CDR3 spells CASRIGSRGITGELFF. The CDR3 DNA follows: TGTGCCAGCAGAATAGGGTCGCGGGGTATCACCGGGGAGCTGTTTTTT.